Following are 23 T cell receptor beta chains from one sample sequenced in a study of cytomegalovirus exposure and HLA in healthy donors. Amplification used 60 Vbeta primers and 13 Jbeta primers. Produced via immunoSEQ multiplex PCR; TCRdb's table is partial and in-frame only. This table lists 100,000 to 150,000 clones. The sample comprised PBMCs. Every receptor here comes from a man aged 30-40 years in good health and CMV-seronegative.

The chain uses TRBV27 and TRBJ2-7, with D maybe TRBD2 (5 bases). Germline V gene lookup returns CDR1 MNHEY and CDR2 SMNVEV (reference sequence). The length of the CDR3 is 14 residues. V lost 3 bases, J lost 6 bases, and 15 bases lay in between. The CDR3 DNA follows: TGTGCCAGCAGTTTTTTAGCGTTTGCCCTCGAGCAGTACTTC. It translates to CASSFLAFALEQYF.

The chain employs TRBV29-1 and TRBJ1-1; TRBD1 matches 8 bases. The CDR3 totals 13 residues. CDR1 and CDR2 from the germline V gene are SQVTM and ANQGSEA. V was pared by 7 bases and J by 2 bases, with 6 bases of the junction left unmatched. DNA of the CDR3: TGCAGCGCCCAACAGGGGGGAAACACTGAAGCTTTCTTT. Protein sequence: CSAQQGGNTEAFF. The full variable domain, its missing parts supplied by reference TRBV29-1 and TRBJ1-1, is SAVISQKPSRDICQRGTSLTIQCQVDSQVTMMFWYRQQPGQSLTLIATANQGSEATYESGFVIDKFPISRPNLTFSTLTVSNMSPEDSSIYLCSAQQGGNTEAFFGQGTRLTVV.

The chain combines TRBV2 with TRBJ1-2; the D gene is possibly TRBD1 (5 bases). This CDR3 is built from 15 residues. From germline, CDR1 is SNHLY and CDR2 FYNNEI. With 3 bases removed from V and 2 bases from J, the gap between germline ends came to 13 bases. The CDR3 DNA follows: TGTGCCAGCAGTGAGGCAGGGTTGGGGAACTATGGCTACACCTTC. As protein: CASSEAGLGNYGYTF.

The rearrangement links TRBV6-6 to TRBJ1-5, with D unclear. Per the germline V gene, CDR1 is MNHNY and CDR2 is SVGAGI (reference sequence). The CDR3 contains 14 residues. Trimming took off 6 bases at V and 1 base at J, with 10 bases between the two ends. The CDR3 DNA is TGTGCCAGCAGGCCGGGCGGGAGCAATCAGCCCCAGCATTTT. This gives the protein CASRPGGSNQPQHF.

J is TRBJ1-6 and V is TRBV7-9, with a tentative D call TRBD1 (5 bases). V was trimmed by 4 bases and J by 8 bases, leaving 9 bases between them. Per germline, CDR1 SEHNR and CDR2 FQNEAQ (reference sequence). The CDR3 is 13 amino acids. The CDR3 nucleotides are TGTGCCAGCAGCTGGGGGGAGGATTCACCCCTCCACTTT. This encodes CASSWGEDSPLHF.

The chain has TRBV7-2 and TRBJ2-1; D may be TRBD2 (6 bases). The CDR3 spans 11 residues. V lost 6 bases, J lost 7 bases, and 7 bases lay in between. Germline assignment: CDR1 SGHTA and CDR2 FQGNSA. DNA for the CDR3: TGTGCCAGCAGGGCGGGGAATGAGCAGTTCTTC. Protein: CASRAGNEQFF.

This chain uses TRBV9 with TRBJ2-5, with 7 bases fitting TRBD2. Trimming cost V 0 bases and J 5 bases; bases outside gene matches: 4. The CDR3 totals 14 residues. Germline V gene sequence: CDR1 SGDLS, CDR2 YYNGEE. The CDR3 reads CASSVEAGWETQYF. Written as DNA, the CDR3 is TGTGCCAGCAGCGTAGAAGCGGGATGGGAGACCCAGTACTTC.

V gene TRBV11-2 combines with J gene TRBJ1-1; D is ambiguous. CDR1 is SGHAT and CDR2 is FQNNGV in the germline V gene. Trimming left V 3 bases short and J 11 bases short, with 10 bases between. This CDR3 spans 11 amino acids. The CDR3 nucleotides are TGTGCCAGCAGCTTCGGGGTTGCTGCTTTCTTT. It translates to CASSFGVAAFF.

This rearrangement joins TRBV2 to TRBJ2-4, with D possibly being TRBD1 (6 bases). CDR3 size: 14 residues. In germline, CDR1 is SNHLY, CDR2 FYNNEI. Deletions cut 5 bases from V and 1 base from J, with 9 bases between. The CDR3 region is CASSTTGAKNIQYF. The CDR3 nucleotides are TGTGCCAGCAGTACCACAGGGGCCAAAAACATTCAGTACTTC.

V gene TRBV4-1 combines with J gene TRBJ2-1; D perhaps matches TRBD2 (6 bases). The CDR3 covers 16 residues. Germline CDR1 reads MGHRA; CDR2 reads YSYEKL. Trimming took 1 base from V and 3 from J, leaving 13 bases between them. CDR3 sequence: CASSQGGAGIYNEQFF. CDR3 nucleotide sequence: TGCGCCAGCAGCCAAGGGGGAGCGGGTATCTACAATGAGCAGTTCTTC.

DNA of the CDR3: TGTGCCAGCAGCTATGGACAGGGCTATCAGCCCCAGCATTTT. Translated, it gives CASSYGQGYQPQHF. V usage is TRBV28 and J usage is TRBJ1-5; TRBD1 aligns across 8 bases. The CDR3 totals 14 residues. Germline CDR1 MDHEN, CDR2 SYDVKM. Losses at the gene ends were 6 bases for V and 5 bases for J; bases not matched to a gene: 6.

The rearrangement uses TRBV7-3 and TRBJ2-3; D is uncertain. The ends were cut back, 5 bases at V and 4 bases at J, with 10 bases in the middle. The CDR3 runs 13 residues. CDR1 and CDR2 from the germline V gene are SGHTA and FQGTGA. The DNA for the CDR3 is TGTGCCAGCAGCCTGTACTCCTCAGATACGCAGTATTTT. Translation: CASSLYSSDTQYF.

J is TRBJ2-5 and V is TRBV11-2, with D unclear. Looked up from germline, CDR1 is SGHAT and CDR2 is FQNNGV. Trimming took off 6 bases at V and 7 bases at J, with 9 bases between the two ends. This CDR3 contains 11 residues. DNA for the CDR3: TGTGCCAGCAGTTCCGAGGTGACCCAGTACTTC. Encoded protein: CASSSEVTQYF.

This chain links TRBV28 with TRBJ1-4, with D tentatively TRBD1 (6 bases). The V gene's germline CDR1 is MDHEN and CDR2 SYDVKM. The CDR3 runs to 17 residues. Trimming cost V 3 bases and J 5 bases, with 19 bases left between them. The CDR3 sequence: CASSFGWDGQGNEKLFF. The CDR3 DNA follows: TGTGCCAGCAGTTTCGGGTGGGACGGCCAGGGGAATGAAAAACTGTTTTTT.

The chain recombines TRBV28 with TRBJ1-5; D is perhaps TRBD1 (6 bases). The length of the CDR3 is 14 residues. Looked up from germline, CDR1 is MDHEN and CDR2 is SYDVKM. V was shortened by 7 bases and J by 2 bases, with 12 bases between the two germline ends. The CDR3 spells CASNRAEGNQPQHF. The DNA for the CDR3 is TGTGCCAGCAACAGGGCGGAGGGCAATCAGCCCCAGCATTTT.

On this clone: Compared with germline, one end of the junction differs, possibly owing to a read error. V is TRBV4-1 and J is TRBJ1-1; D remains ambiguous. CDR3 size: 14 residues. Germline V gene sequence: CDR1 MGHRA, CDR2 YSYEKL. The CDR3 here is CASSNSVREAEAFF. CDR3 DNA: TGTGCCAGCAGCAATTCGGTCCGAGAGGCTGAAGCTTTCTTT.

The chain has TRBV6-6 and TRBJ1-4; D perhaps matches TRBD1 (5 bases). Germline CDR1 MNHNY, CDR2 SVGAGI (reference sequence). Trimming pared 6 bases from V and 1 base from J, leaving 12 bases between. This CDR3 region has 15 residues. CDR3 in DNA: TGTGCCAGCAGCCACTGGGGGGGAACTAATGAAAAACTGTTTTTT. The encoded protein is CASSHWGGTNEKLFF.

The DNA of the CDR3 is TGTGCCAGCAGCTCCCGGACTAGCGGCGCCCCCCCTTACTCCTACAATGAGCAGTTCTTC. Translated, it gives CASSSRTSGAPPYSYNEQFF. The chain has TRBV11-3 and TRBJ2-1, with 10 bases matching TRBD2. V lost 4 bases to trimming and J lost 0 bases; unmatched junction nucleotides: 15. The CDR3 runs 20 residues. Looked up from germline, CDR1 is SGHNT and CDR2 is YENEEA.

V is TRBV5-1 and J is TRBJ1-2, with a tentative D call TRBD1 (6 bases). This CDR3 has 13 amino acids. V gave up 4 bases and J gave up 3 bases, with 10 bases separating them. Germline loops: CDR1 SGHRS, CDR2 YFSETQ. In nucleotides, the CDR3 is TGCGCCAGCAGCCTTAGACAGGACTATGGCTACACCTTC. It codes for CASSLRQDYGYTF.

The V call is TRBV7-9, the J call TRBJ2-7; 10 bases align to TRBD2. The CDR3 spans 17 residues. Germline-derived CDR1 and CDR2 are SEHNR and FQNEAQ (reference sequence). The V and J ends lost 0 bases and 5 bases, in that order; junction bases with no gene match: 10. DNA for the CDR3: TGTGCCAGCAGCTTAGCGGAAACTAGCGGGGCTCGCGACGAGCAGTACTTC. Translating gives CASSLAETSGARDEQYF.

The chain employs TRBV5-1 and TRBJ2-3, with D possibly TRBD1 on 5 matching bases. Germline CDR1 reads SGHRS; CDR2 reads YFSETQ. Trimming shortened V by 1 base and J by 3 bases, and 12 bases separated the two germline ends. The length of the CDR3 is 15 residues. CDR3 nucleotides: TGCGCCAGCAGCTTGCTAAGGGGCCCTACAGATACGCAGTATTTT. Protein sequence: CASSLLRGPTDTQYF.

V and J are TRBV4-1 and TRBJ1-2; 9 bases map to TRBD1. The CDR3 has 19 amino acids. V trimming: 3 bases; J trimming: 1 base; junction bases outside the gene matches: 15. Germline V gene data show CDR1 as MGHRA and CDR2 as YSYEKL. CDR3 bases: TGCGCCAGCAGCCAGCCTTTGGGACAGGGAGTAGATAGTAACTATGGCTACACCTTC. This translates into CASSQPLGQGVDSNYGYTF.

The gene calls are TRBV10-3 and TRBJ1-1; perhaps TRBD1 as D (6 bases). Germline CDR1 and CDR2: ENHRY and SYGVKD. The CDR3 has 15 amino acids. With 0 bases removed from V and 2 bases from J, the gap between germline ends came to 10 bases. CDR3 in amino acids: CAISESNRVNTEAFF. The DNA for the CDR3 is TGTGCCATCAGTGAGTCTAACAGGGTCAACACTGAAGCTTTCTTT.